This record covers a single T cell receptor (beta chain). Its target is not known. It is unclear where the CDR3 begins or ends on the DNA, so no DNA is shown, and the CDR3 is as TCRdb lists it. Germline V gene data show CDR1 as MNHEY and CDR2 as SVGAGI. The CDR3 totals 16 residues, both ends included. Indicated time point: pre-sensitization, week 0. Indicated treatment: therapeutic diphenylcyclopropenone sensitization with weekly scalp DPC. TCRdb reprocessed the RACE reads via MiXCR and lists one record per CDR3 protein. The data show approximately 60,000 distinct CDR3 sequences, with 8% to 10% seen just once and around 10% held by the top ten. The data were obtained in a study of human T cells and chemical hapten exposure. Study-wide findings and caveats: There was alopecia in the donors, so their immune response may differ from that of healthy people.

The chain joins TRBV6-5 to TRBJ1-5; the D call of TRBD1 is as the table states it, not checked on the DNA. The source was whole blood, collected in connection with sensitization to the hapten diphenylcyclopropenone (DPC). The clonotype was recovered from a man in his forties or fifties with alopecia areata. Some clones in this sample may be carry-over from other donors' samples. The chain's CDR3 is CASSSSPPYSNQPQHF.